These 27 T cell receptor beta chains originate from one sample sequenced in a study of T cell responses to AZD1222 COVID-19 vaccine. Here immunoSEQ multiplex PCR was the method, and the copy in TCRdb shows in-frame clones only, minus some. This sample has about 170,000 clones, with roughly 87% found just once. Sequenced material: peripheral blood, taken 28 days after the second AZD1222 dose. These receptors originate from an adult who received the AZD1222 COVID-19 vaccine.

V usage is TRBV5-1 and J usage is TRBJ2-3; TRBD2 might be the D (5 bases). The germline V and J ends were trimmed by 7 bases and 1 base, with 13 bases remaining between them. The CDR3 covers 14 residues. Per germline, CDR1 SGHRS and CDR2 YFSETQ. The CDR3 DNA is TGCGCCAGCTCATCCGGCGGGCGCACAGATACGCAGTATTTT. Its protein product is CASSSGGRTDTQYF.

The chain is built from TRBV6-5 and TRBJ2-5; D may be TRBD1 (6 bases). Trimming cost V 6 bases and J 2 bases, with 10 bases left between them. The germline V gene has CDR1 MNHEY and CDR2 SVGAGI. The CDR3 sequence is 13 residues long. The chain's CDR3 is CASSPTGQETQYF. CDR3 nucleotide sequence: TGTGCCAGCAGCCCGACAGGTCAAGAGACCCAGTACTTC.

The V call is TRBV5-8, the J call TRBJ2-2; D ambiguous. Trimming cost V 0 bases and J 5 bases, with 14 bases left between them. In germline, CDR1 is SGHTS, CDR2 YDEGEE. The CDR3 is 16 amino acids. This CDR3 is CASSLAPRSGTGELFF. The CDR3 region has the DNA TGTGCCAGCAGCTTGGCCCCCAGGTCTGGTACCGGGGAGCTGTTTTTT.

The chain links TRBV7-9 to TRBJ2-7; the D gene is possibly TRBD2 (6 bases). CDR1 SEHNR and CDR2 FQNEAQ come from the germline V gene (reference sequence). The CDR3 has 14 residues. Deletions cut 1 base from V and 2 bases from J, with 9 bases between. The CDR3 region is CASSLDGGAYEQYF. Here the CDR3 DNA reads TGTGCCAGCAGCTTAGACGGCGGGGCCTACGAGCAGTACTTC.

This clone occurred once. The V gene is TRBV4-1, the J gene TRBJ1-1; unclear D gene. Germline V gives CDR1 MGHRA, CDR2 YSYEKL. The CDR3 covers 13 residues. The ends were cut back, 1 base at V and 7 bases at J, with 10 bases in the middle. In nucleotides, the CDR3 is TGCGCCAGCAGCCAAGGAGGACGGATTGAAGCTTTCTTT. Its protein is CASSQGGRIEAFF.

The chain combines TRBV18 with TRBJ1-1, with D perhaps TRBD1 (6 bases). Germline loops: CDR1 KGHSH, CDR2 LQKENI. Trimming removed 1 base at V and 8 bases at J, with 14 bases between. The CDR3 runs 14 residues. The CDR3 loop reads CASSPQTGWKEAFF. The DNA for the CDR3 is TGTGCCAGCTCACCACAGACAGGCTGGAAAGAAGCTTTCTTT. The entire variable domain, with the rest obtained from reference TRBV18 and TRBJ1-1, is as follows: NAGVMQNPRHLVRRRGQEARLRCSPMKGHSHVYWYRQLPEEGLKFMVYLQKENIIDESGMPKERFSAEFPKEGPSILRIQQVVRGDSAAYFCASSPQTGWKEAFFGQGTRLTVV.

This chain joins TRBV5-6 and TRBJ2-1; a weak D match, TRBD2 (5 bases). The CDR3 is made up of 13 amino acids. From germline, CDR1 is SGHDT and CDR2 YYEEEE. V dropped 3 bases and J dropped 3 bases, with 7 bases sitting between them. The CDR3 protein is CASSSTSYNEQFF. In DNA, the CDR3 is TGTGCCAGCAGCTCTACTAGCTACAATGAGCAGTTCTTC.

The genes are TRBV7-8 and TRBJ1-4; 12 nucleotides agree with TRBD1. Germline V gene sequence: CDR1 SGHVS, CDR2 FQNEAQ. The CDR3 runs to 17 residues. Losses at the gene ends were 2 bases for V and 5 bases for J; bases not matched to a gene: 6. The DNA of the CDR3 is TGTGCCAGCAGCTTATACTGGGACAGGGGGCGGAATGAAAAACTGTTTTTT. It specifies CASSLYWDRGRNEKLFF.

J is TRBJ1-2 and V is TRBV18; 7 bases align to TRBD1. V lost 1 base and J lost 7; bases outside the gene matches: 3. Germline values: CDR1 KGHSH, CDR2 LQKENI. The CDR3 sequence is 13 residues long. The CDR3 DNA follows: TGTGCCAGCTCACCACAGAACAGGGGTGGCTACACCTTC. It codes for CASSPQNRGGYTF.

The chain combines TRBV27 with TRBJ2-7, with a tentative D call TRBD2 (5 bases). This CDR3 contains 12 residues. V was shortened by 6 bases and J by 2 bases, with 8 bases between the two germline ends. Per the germline V gene, CDR1 is MNHEY and CDR2 is SMNVEV (reference sequence). In nucleotides, the CDR3 is TGTGCCAGCAGCCGGGGTACCTACGAGCAGTACTTC. Protein sequence: CASSRGTYEQYF.

The chain is built from TRBV4-2 and TRBJ2-7; D is possibly TRBD1 (6 bases). This CDR3 has 15 amino acids. CDR1 LGHNA and CDR2 YNFKEQ come from the germline V gene. Trimming removed 0 bases at V and 3 bases at J, with 12 bases between. CDR3 DNA sequence: TGTGCCAGCAGCCAAGATTGGAAGGGACACTACGAGCAGTACTTC. Translated: CASSQDWKGHYEQYF.

V and J are TRBV12-1 and TRBJ1-4. TRBV12-1 is listed as a pseudogene. The CDR3 covers 13 residues. The CDR3: CASSFVLNEKLFF. CDR3 coding DNA: TGTGCCAGCAGCTTTGTTCTCAATGAAAAACTGTTTTTT.

The chain employs TRBV19 and TRBJ1-2, with D perhaps TRBD1 (5 bases). Trimming took 7 bases from V and 0 from J, leaving 12 bases between them. Germline V gene sequence: CDR1 LNHDA, CDR2 SQIVND (reference sequence). The CDR3 loop spans 14 amino acids. CDR3 sequence reads: CASIQGAANYGYTF. The DNA for the CDR3 is TGTGCCAGTATTCAGGGAGCAGCTAACTATGGCTACACCTTC.

In DNA, the CDR3 is TGTGCCAGCAGTGAAGGGGGACAGGGCACAGATACGCAGTATTTT. Its protein product is CASSEGGQGTDTQYF. This rearrangement joins TRBV6-1 to TRBJ2-3, with 8 bases aligning to TRBD1. Germline CDR1 is MNHNS and CDR2 is SASEGT. CDR3 size: 15 residues. With 1 base clipped from V and 1 base from J, the junction kept 1 base outside the gene matches.

The chain uses TRBV12-3 or TRBV12-4 and TRBJ1-2, with D hard to call. Trimming took 2 bases from V and 5 from J, leaving 9 bases between them. The CDR3 covers 13 residues. CDR3 bases: TGTGCCAGCAGTTTAAGTACGGGTTATGGCTACACCTTC. Translation gives CASSLSTGYGYTF.

The DNA of the CDR3 is TGTGCCAGCAGCTTGGACAGGGTATTTGCAACTAATGAAAAACTGTTTTTT. Translated, it gives CASSLDRVFATNEKLFF. This sequence joins TRBV5-6 and TRBJ1-4, with D perhaps matching TRBD1 (6 bases). CDR1 is SGHDT and CDR2 is YYEEEE in the germline V gene. The CDR3 has 17 residues. V lost 0 bases and J lost 0, with 12 bases in between.

The gene calls are TRBV11-2 and TRBJ2-1, with a possible D match to TRBD1 (6 bases). Germline values: CDR1 SGHAT, CDR2 FQNNGV. Trimming removed 5 bases at V and 15 bases at J, with 23 bases between. The length of the CDR3 is 14 residues. The CDR3 here is CASSPQRGSSLLFF. As DNA, the CDR3 is TGTGCCAGCAGCCCACAGAGGGGGAGCTCCCTACTGTTCTTC.

This clone was seen once. The chain couples TRBV11-2 to TRBJ2-7; possibly TRBD1 or TRBD2 for D (5 bases each). The ends were cut back, 6 bases at V and 1 base at J, with 16 bases in the middle. This CDR3 is built from 15 residues. CDR1 SGHAT and CDR2 FQNNGV come from the germline V gene. The CDR3 is CASRHTGTASYEQYF. As DNA, the CDR3 is TGTGCCAGCAGGCACACCGGGACCGCATCCTACGAGCAGTACTTC.

The genes are TRBV3-1 (or the pseudogene TRBV3-2) and TRBJ2-7; D uncertain. V was shortened by 3 bases and J by 0 bases, with 9 bases between the two germline ends. Germline V CDR1 and CDR2: LGHDT, YNNKEL (reference sequence). The CDR3 has 14 residues. Here the CDR3 DNA reads TGTGCCAGCAGCCATAATCCTAGCTCCTACGAGCAGTACTTC. It codes for CASSHNPSSYEQYF.

The chain joins TRBV2 to TRBJ1-1; 8 nucleotides align to TRBD1. Germline loops: CDR1 SNHLY, CDR2 FYNNEI. The CDR3 is 15 amino acids. Unmatched junction bases numbered 9, after V lost 9 bases and J lost 0 bases. CDR3 nucleotide sequence: TGTGCCAGTTCGGGGACAGGAGCTATGAACACTGAAGCTTTCTTT. Translated, it gives CASSGTGAMNTEAFF.

The V and J genes are TRBV2 and TRBJ1-2, with 11 bases fitting TRBD1. The CDR3 extends over 16 amino acids. V trimming: 7 bases; J trimming: 3 bases; junction bases outside the gene matches: 10. Germline assignment: CDR1 SNHLY and CDR2 FYNNEI. This CDR3 is CASTLTRTGGDYGYTF. The CDR3 DNA reads as TGTGCCAGCACCCTAACTCGGACAGGGGGCGACTATGGCTACACCTTC.

This clone was observed a few times. The chain combines TRBV7-2 with TRBJ1-4; 10 nucleotides line up with TRBD1. V shed 10 bases, J shed 8 bases, and the junction held 7 bases outside the gene matches. Germline CDR1 is SGHTA and CDR2 is FQGNSA. The CDR3 covers 13 residues. Here the CDR3 reads CATRQGAGEKLFF. DNA for the CDR3: TGTGCCACAAGACAGGGGGCGGGGGAAAAACTGTTTTTT. The full variable domain, in which reference TRBV7-2 and TRBJ1-4 provide the parts outside the CDR3, is GAGVSQSPSNKVTEKGKDVELRCDPISGHTALYWYRQSLGQGLEFLIYFQGNSAPDKSGLPSDRFSAERTGGSVSTLTIQRTQQEDSAVYLCATRQGAGEKLFFGSGTQLSVL.

The chain couples TRBV7-2 to TRBJ2-5, with D uncertain. This CDR3 spans 14 amino acids. Germline V gene lookup returns CDR1 SGHTA and CDR2 FQGNSA. V was shortened by 3 bases and J by 0 bases, with 8 bases between the two germline ends. The CDR3 loop reads CASSFDADQETQYF. CDR3 bases: TGTGCCAGCAGCTTCGATGCAGACCAAGAGACCCAGTACTTC.

The chain is built from TRBV6-5 and TRBJ1-1; D unresolved. There are 13 residues in the CDR3. The germline V and J ends were trimmed by 6 bases and 5 bases, with 13 bases remaining between them. CDR1 is MNHEY, CDR2 SVGAGI, per germline. CDR3 protein: CASSPMGGTEAFF. For the CDR3, the DNA is TGTGCCAGCAGCCCGATGGGAGGGACTGAAGCTTTCTTT.

This clone was seen only once. The chain uses TRBV6-5 and TRBJ1-5, with 8 bases that match TRBD1. CDR3 size: 15 residues. The V gene end was trimmed by 5 bases and the J gene end by 7 bases; junction bases not matched to a gene: 10. Germline V gives CDR1 MNHEY, CDR2 SVGAGI. CDR3 residues: CASSTGQGFGQPQHF. In DNA form, the CDR3 reads TGTGCCAGCAGTACAGGACAGGGATTTGGGCAGCCCCAGCATTTT.

The chain uses TRBV2 and TRBJ1-6; D uncertain. The CDR3 has 14 residues. Deletions cut 1 base from V and 9 bases from J, with 10 bases between. Germline values: CDR1 SNHLY, CDR2 FYNNEI. This chain's CDR3 is CASSEVKTVSPLHF. DNA of the CDR3: TGTGCCAGCAGTGAAGTTAAAACAGTTTCACCCCTCCACTTT.

V usage is TRBV6-2 or TRBV6-3 and J usage is TRBJ1-1, with TRBD1 matching 10 bases. This CDR3 has 15 residues. Germline values: CDR1 MNHEY, CDR2 SVGEGT. Losses at the gene ends were 6 bases for V and 5 bases for J; bases not matched to a gene: 9. CDR3 DNA sequence: TGTGCCAGCAGCACAAGGACAGGGGGAAGGACTGAAGCTTTCTTT. Translating it yields CASSTRTGGRTEAFF.